The 5 T cell receptor beta chains below all came from one sample that was sequenced in a study of identical twins. TCRdb reprocessed the 5' RACE reads via MiXCR and lists one record per CDR3 protein. The sample carries roughly 240,000 distinct CDR3 sequences, approximately 7% recorded once. These same records also appear under a second study, on yellow fever vaccine responses in identical twins.

Sequencing used memory (CD45RO+) T cells sorted from blood. The receptors were sampled from a woman aged 18-35 years in good health.

This clonotype was counted at least ten times. The genes are TRBV7-6 and TRBJ1-2, with a tentative D call TRBD1 (5 bases). This CDR3 has 12 residues. The V gene's germline CDR1 is SGHVS and CDR2 FNYEAQ. The V end lost 2 bases, the J end lost 7 bases, and 8 bases lay between the germline ends. In DNA form, the CDR3 reads TGTGCCAGCAGCTTACCAGGGTCTGGCTACACCTTC. Its protein product is CASSLPGSGYTF.

The chain uses TRBV21-1 and TRBJ2-2; the D call of TRBD1 is as the table states it, not checked on the DNA. TRBV21-1 is annotated as a pseudogene. The CDR3 has 16 residues. The CDR3 here is CASTKDTSGGTGELFF. The CDR3 DNA sequence: TGTGCCAGCACCAAGGACACGTCAGGTGGGACCGGGGAGCTGTTTTTT.

In this sample, this clonotype turned up many times. The rearrangement links TRBV12-3 or TRBV12-4 to TRBJ2-2, with D possibly TRBD2 on 5 matching bases. CDR3 length: 16 amino acids. V gave up 6 bases and J gave up 2 bases, with 16 bases separating them. The CDR3 DNA reads as TGTGCCAGCAGAGGAAACGGGGATGCTAACACCGGGGAGCTGTTTTTT. Protein product: CASRGNGDANTGELFF.

This clonotype has at least ten counts. The V call is TRBV4-1, the J call TRBJ1-4; a possible D gene is TRBD1 (5 bases). The V gene's germline CDR1 is MGHRA and CDR2 YSYEKL. CDR3 length: 15 residues. Trimming cost V 3 bases and J 5 bases, with 13 bases left between them. The CDR3 DNA sequence: TGCGCCAGCAGCCACTTTTGGCGGGGGAATGAAAAACTGTTTTTT. Translation gives CASSHFWRGNEKLFF.

The table lists this clonotype with many counts. V is TRBV13 and J is TRBJ2-2, with 10 bases identical to TRBD2. Trimming took 5 bases from V and 0 from J; bases not matched to a gene: 12. This CDR3 is built from 19 residues. Germline V gene data show CDR1 as PRHDT and CDR2 as FYEKMQ (reference sequence). CDR3 in DNA: TGTGCCAGCAGCCCAAACGGGCTAGCGGGGGTAACGAACACCGGGGAGCTGTTTTTT. Translation: CASSPNGLAGVTNTGELFF. Filled out from reference TRBV13 and TRBJ2-2, the complete variable domain reads AAGVIQSPRHLIKEKRETATLKCYPIPRHDTVYWYQQGPGQDPQFLISFYEKMQSDKGSIPDRFSAQQFSDYHSELNMSSLELGDSALYFCASSPNGLAGVTNTGELFFGEGSRLTVL.